The T cell receptor beta chain described here comes from a study of blood T cell repertoires in COVID-19 (dated by TCRdb to the early 2020s). Regarding the complete study: Recovered participants in ImmuneRACE Cohort 3 were defined by two consecutive negative NP/OP PCR tests, clearance by a healthcare professional, or resolution of symptoms. Samples covering the acute and convalescent phases of COVID-19 were provided by collaborators in the United States, Italy and Spain. The material from the prospective study consisted of cDNA or gDNA derived from T cells, B-cell-depleted T cells, or PBMCs. The dataset comprised deeply sampled blood TCRbeta repertoires from subjects exposed to, actively infected with, or recovered from COVID-19. The repertoires were made available in a free public database intended to serve as a resource for research on the immune response to SARS-CoV-2. Samples came from the ongoing ImmuneRACE study (first 160 participants) plus 1,254 subjects from 6 global collaborators. A de-identified subject ID, COVID-19 status, age in years and sex were almost always included in the sample metadata. Where HLA class I and class II types were available, the types were taken from metadata supplied by the sample provider, not from assay-based typing. The full study reports these points: The quantity of clinical and demographic metadata differed by source and by participant and was supplied without curation.

Enrolling through a virtual design, the prospective study's participants ranged in age from roughly 18 to 90 years and lived across about two dozen United States geographic areas. Cohort assignment in the prospective study relied on participant-reported clinical history from a screening survey and a study questionnaire. Mobile phlebotomists in the prospective study collected whole blood, serum and a nasopharyngeal or oropharyngeal swab from every participant. Participants in the prospective study had the option to provide additional blood draws and questionnaires over an approximately 2-month period. Prospective study blood samples were shipped either frozen or at room temperature before DNA extraction. Concerning this clone itself: It lacks a known antigen. No base qualities exist here, and no much larger clone lies one base off it.

TCRbeta CDR3 regions were amplified from genomic DNA by means of the immunoSEQ Assay, a bias-controlled multiplex PCR. On the study's bioinformatics: The number of nucleated cells in each sample was estimated from the amplification of reference gene primers within the assay. To quantify the absolute abundance of each unique TCRbeta CDR3 rearrangement, sequence reads were collapsed and filtered. For each sample, productive Simpson clonality was calculated by taking the square root of Simpson's diversity index across productive rearrangements. TCRdb holds this immuneACCESS table with in-frame rearrangements only. Some clones are missing; in checked studies, unresolved V genes explain under half, and the rest has no known cause. D and trimming were read from the DNA, whereas the V and J calls and clone size are those reported in that table. This sample lists roughly 210,000 clones; roughly 87% were detected once. Around 7% of the sample goes to the ten largest clones.

The trim is 4 bases for V and 4 bases for J, with a gap of 26 bases between the germline ends. The germline V gene sets CDR1 to SGHTA and CDR2 to FQGNSA. From the cysteine up to the phenylalanine, the CDR3 has a length of 18 residues. The sequence is cut down to CDR3 DNA, 54 bases in frame from base 1. Sequencing used PBMCs or T cells enriched from blood (not recorded which). Here the chain combines TRBV7-2 and TRBJ2-7, and possibly TRBD2, on 8 matching bases. This sequence originates from a man aged 25-45 years in a cohort exposed to, infected with or recovered from COVID-19 (not recorded which). The CDR3 protein is CASSSWTGTYEREYEQYF. The base sequence is TGTGCCAGCAGCTCCTGGACAGGTACCTATGAGCGGGAGTACGAGCAGTACTTC.